The sequence of this TCR beta chain was determined in a study of CD8+CD57+ T cells in acquired aplastic anemia (dated by TCRdb to the late 2010s). About the study as a whole: Extracted DNA from sorted CD4+ and CD8+ cells averaged approximately 3 ug, ranging from about 0.2 to 30 ug. CD8+CD57+ expansion was defined as frequency above the mean frequency observed in healthy subjects. Broader findings and caveats from the paper: Patients and healthy controls showed no significant difference in CD8+ Simpson's diversity (P=0.060). Although around 30 CD8+ CDR3 sequences were shared by patients and controls, these sequences appeared highly expressed in patients and within the immunodominant clones of patients.

Flow cytometry had shown CD8+CD57+ cell expansion in the patients selected for sequencing. All patients had severe acquired aplastic anemia diagnosed by International Study of Aplastic Anemia and Agranulocytosis and Camitta criteria. Patients had received no therapy at the time of blood sampling. The study deep-sequenced TCR repertoires of sorted CD4+ and CD8+ blood T cells from severe aplastic anemia patients and healthy subjects. In the USA, patient enrollment took place under clinicaltrials.gov protocols 00001620, 01623167, 00001397, 00071045, 00081523 and 00961064. Ficoll-Paque density gradient centrifugation was used to isolate peripheral blood mononuclear cells. Before DNA was extracted, CD4+ and CD8+ T cells were sorted using either FACS or magnetic beads. Genomic DNA served as template for TCR beta VDJ combination and CDR3 sequence profiling. An Illumina HiSeq 2000 was used for TCR repertoire sequencing. As for how the authors treated the data: Repertoire assessment relied on Simpson's diversity index, CDR3 size and DJ length profiles, and TRBV/TRBJ rearrangement plots. Whichever DNA sequence was most abundant in the deep sequencing data was defined as the immunodominant clone. CDR3 amino acid sequences were checked for sharing between subjects and were compared against published repertoires and the VDJdb database. The raw public data were reprocessed by TCRdb itself: fastp quality trimming at Q25, MiXCR clonotype calling, in-frame beta chains only. Identical CDR3 proteins give one entry, which carries the most common genes and DNA. Here the V and J calls rest on TCRdb's processing, not on the authors' analysis. This sample comprises some 170,000 distinct CDR3 sequences, more than 45% of them detected only once. Clones ranked in the top ten supply roughly 1.1% of the sample.

To note about this clonotype: The antigen it recognizes is unknown. A read error may produce the germline difference seen at one junction end.

Counted from cysteine to phenylalanine, this CDR3 has 11 amino acids. Only the CDR3 part of the read is kept: 33 bases, read in frame from the first base. CDR1 is given as SGDLS and CDR2 as YYNGEE, both from the germline V gene. This TCR was sampled from a human donor with aplastic anemia. The chain employs TRBV9 and TRBJ1-2, with TRBD1 as a weak D call on 5 bases. Sequenced: sorted CD4+, CD8+, or CD8+CD57+ T cells (not recorded which) from PBMCs. The DNA sequence reads TGTGCCAGCAGCGCAGGGTATGGTTACACCTTC. Translated, it gives CASSAGYGYTF.